These T cell receptor beta chains were read from a single sample in a study of blood T cell repertoires in COVID-19. Repertoires were generated with immunoSEQ multiplex PCR, while TCRdb's copy carries only in-frame clones and drops some. The table includes around 200,000 clones, 83% detected once. Sample: peripheral blood. The receptors come from a woman younger than 45 with COVID-19, enrolled during active disease. The CDR3 runs from the conserved cysteine through the conserved F or W. Fields, in order: J gene, D gene, V gene, clone size, CDR3 protein, CDR3 DNA. D genes are given only for firm matches. A clone size is listed for some rows: how often the clone was seen (once, few, many), or a class if it is expanded.

J: TRBJ2-7
D: TRBD1
V: TRBV7-9
size: few
CDR3: CASSLGQGILTYEQYF
DNA: TGTGCCAGCAGCCTGGGACAGGGGATATTGACCTACGAGCAGTACTTC

J: TRBJ1-1
D: NA
V: TRBV19
size: NA
CDR3: CASKQTENTEAFF
DNA: TGTGCCAGTAAGCAGACTGAGAACACTGAAGCTTTCTTT

J: TRBJ2-1
D: TRBD2
V: TRBV5-4
size: NA
CDR3: CASSYYSGAANEQFF
DNA: TGTGCCAGCAGCTACTATAGCGGGGCTGCAAATGAGCAGTTCTTC

J: TRBJ1-2
D: TRBD1
V: TRBV7-2
size: NA
CDR3: CASSSHTGGAGYGYTF
DNA: TGTGCCAGCAGCTCCCATACAGGGGGCGCCGGCTATGGCTACACCTTC

J: TRBJ2-4
D: NA
V: TRBV7-2
size: NA
CDR3: CASSAGQKNIQYF
DNA: TGTGCCAGCAGCGCTGGACAGAAAAACATTCAGTACTTC

J: TRBJ2-7
D: NA
V: TRBV4-2
size: NA
CDR3: CASSQEPGYEQYF
DNA: TGTGCCAGCAGCCAAGAGCCGGGCTACGAGCAGTACTTC

J: TRBJ2-7
D: TRBD1
V: TRBV20-1
size: NA
CDR3: CSASISGQGTISYEQYF
DNA: TGCAGTGCTAGTATCTCGGGACAGGGGACGATCTCCTACGAGCAGTACTTC

J: TRBJ2-3
D: NA
V: TRBV6-4
size: NA
CDR3: CASSLGGGTDTQYF
DNA: TGTGCCAGCAGTCTGGGGGGAGGCACAGATACGCAGTATTTT

J: TRBJ1-6
D: NA
V: TRBV7-3
size: once
CDR3: CASSSGRDNSPLHF
DNA: TGTGCCAGCAGCAGCGGGAGGGACAATTCACCCCTCCACTTT

J: TRBJ2-6
D: TRBD1
V: TRBV9
size: NA
CDR3: CASSVGLGGQGSSGANVLTF
DNA: TGTGCCAGCAGCGTAGGGCTTGGGGGACAGGGGTCCTCTGGGGCCAACGTCCTGACTTTC

J: TRBJ2-1
D: TRBD2
V: TRBV2
size: NA
CDR3: CASRLAGAGEQFF
DNA: TGTGCCAGCAGGCTAGCGGGCGCGGGTGAGCAGTTCTTC

J: TRBJ1-1
D: TRBD1
V: TRBV11-2
size: NA
CDR3: CASSSGGSLFAFF
DNA: TGTGCCAGCAGCTCAGGGGGCAGCCTTTTCGCTTTCTTT

J: TRBJ2-2
D: TRBD1
V: TRBV5-1
size: NA
CDR3: CASSPTTPGQGASTGELFF
DNA: TGCGCCAGCAGCCCTACAACCCCGGGACAGGGGGCGAGCACCGGGGAGCTGTTTTTT

J: TRBJ1-6
D: NA
V: TRBV27
size: NA
CDR3: CASKAGAYSPLHF
DNA: TGTGCCAGTAAAGCAGGGGCTTATTCACCCCTCCACTTT

J: TRBJ2-3
D: TRBD2
V: TRBV6-5
size: NA
CDR3: CASSYLPSGAPDTQYF
DNA: TGTGCCAGCAGTTACTTGCCTAGCGGGGCCCCAGATACGCAGTATTTT

J: TRBJ1-2
D: TRBD1
V: TRBV7-9
size: NA
CDR3: CASSRQGHISYGYTF
DNA: TGTGCCAGCAGCCGACAGGGGCACATTAGCTATGGCTACACCTTC

J: TRBJ1-2
D: TRBD1
V: TRBV3-1/TRBV3-2
size: NA
CDR3: CASSLMQGGDGYTF
DNA: TGTGCCAGCAGCCTCATGCAGGGGGGAGATGGCTACACCTTC

J: TRBJ2-7
D: NA
V: TRBV27
size: NA
CDR3: CASRPVELAYEQYF
DNA: TGTGCCAGCAGACCTGTGGAGTTAGCCTACGAGCAGTACTTC

J: TRBJ2-1
D: TRBD1
V: TRBV7-2
size: NA
CDR3: CASSFSGTGKNGNEQFF
DNA: TGTGCCAGCAGCTTTTCCGGGACAGGGAAAAACGGCAATGAGCAGTTCTTC

J: TRBJ2-5
D: NA
V: TRBV13
size: NA
CDR3: CASSLQGETQYF
DNA: TGTGCCAGCAGCCTCCAGGGGGAGACCCAGTACTTC

J: TRBJ1-1
D: TRBD1
V: TRBV9
size: NA
CDR3: CASSVAGGSNTEAFF
DNA: TGTGCCAGCAGCGTGGCAGGGGGCTCGAACACTGAAGCTTTCTTT

J: TRBJ2-4
D: NA
V: TRBV30
size: NA
CDR3: CAWGDRGMLAKNIQYF
DNA: TGTGCCTGGGGAGACCGAGGTATGCTAGCCAAAAACATTCAGTACTTC

J: TRBJ2-7
D: NA
V: TRBV6-2/TRBV6-3
size: NA
CDR3: CASSSTQGSYEQYF
DNA: TGTGCCAGCAGTTCAACCCAGGGCTCCTACGAGCAGTACTTC

J: TRBJ2-1
D: TRBD2
V: TRBV19
size: NA
CDR3: CASSALAGGTYEQFF
DNA: TGTGCCAGTAGTGCCTTAGCGGGAGGTACGTATGAGCAGTTCTTC

J: TRBJ1-2
D: TRBD1
V: TRBV7-3
size: NA
CDR3: CASSLIGQGINSNYGYTF
DNA: TGTGCCAGCAGCCTGATAGGACAGGGCATAAATAGTAACTATGGCTACACCTTC

J: TRBJ1-6
D: TRBD1
V: TRBV7-9
size: NA
CDR3: CASSLTGVNSPLHF
DNA: TGTGCCAGCAGCTTAACAGGGGTTAATTCACCCCTCCACTTT

J: TRBJ2-3
D: TRBD1
V: TRBV7-9
size: once
CDR3: CASSLGQGGSDTQYF
DNA: TGTGCCAGCAGCCTGGGACAGGGGGGCTCAGATACGCAGTATTTT

J: TRBJ2-4
D: NA
V: TRBV14
size: NA
CDR3: CASSQERGGIQYF
DNA: TGTGCCAGCAGCCAAGAGAGGGGGGGCATTCAGTACTTC

J: TRBJ1-5
D: TRBD1
V: TRBV27
size: once
CDR3: CASSLGRGTGVSQPQHF
DNA: TGTGCCAGCAGTTTAGGGAGGGGGACAGGGGTCTCTCAGCCCCAGCATTTT

J: TRBJ1-3
D: NA
V: TRBV5-5
size: NA
CDR3: CASSFWGGSGNTIYF
DNA: TGTGCCAGCAGCTTTTGGGGAGGGTCTGGAAACACCATATATTTT

J: TRBJ2-7
D: NA
V: TRBV7-2
size: NA
CDR3: CASTHSGGFYEQYF
DNA: TGTGCCAGCACCCATAGCGGTGGCTTTTACGAGCAGTACTTC

J: TRBJ2-1
D: TRBD2
V: TRBV29-1
size: NA
CDR3: CSVEGTSEYNEQFF
DNA: TGCAGCGTTGAAGGGACTAGCGAGTACAATGAGCAGTTCTTC

J: TRBJ1-5
D: TRBD1
V: TRBV27
size: NA
CDR3: CASSLAGQGRGNQPQHF
DNA: TGTGCCAGCAGTTTAGCCGGACAGGGAAGAGGCAATCAGCCCCAGCATTTT

J: TRBJ2-1
D: TRBD2
V: TRBV30
size: few
CDR3: CASAGESASFF
DNA: TGTGCCTCAGCGGGAGAGTCAGCCTCGTTCTTC

J: TRBJ1-1
D: NA
V: TRBV7-9
size: NA
CDR3: CASSPRQAFEAFF
DNA: TGTGCCAGCAGCCCTAGACAGGCGTTTGAAGCTTTCTTT

J: TRBJ2-7
D: NA
V: TRBV19
size: few
CDR3: CASSISGTGSNYEQYF
DNA: TGTGCCAGTAGTATTAGCGGGACAGGGAGTAACTACGAGCAGTACTTC

J: TRBJ2-1
D: NA
V: TRBV10-3
size: NA
CDR3: CAISESRAGGGNEQFF
DNA: TGTGCCATCAGTGAGTCGAGGGCAGGAGGTGGCAATGAGCAGTTCTTC

J: TRBJ2-7
D: TRBD1
V: TRBV10-3
size: NA
CDR3: CATTPQGASYEQYF
DNA: TGTGCCACCACGCCCCAGGGGGCATCCTACGAGCAGTACTTC

J: TRBJ2-3
D: NA
V: TRBV5-1
size: NA
CDR3: CASSWDFRGSDTQYF
DNA: TGCGCCAGCAGCTGGGACTTCCGAGGGTCAGATACGCAGTATTTT

J: TRBJ1-2
D: NA
V: TRBV6-1
size: few
CDR3: CASSEANANYGYTF
DNA: TGTGCCAGCAGTGAAGCAAACGCGAACTATGGCTACACCTTC

J: TRBJ2-5
D: TRBD2
V: TRBV7-2
size: NA
CDR3: CASSLPSGGAGTQYF
DNA: TGTGCCAGCAGCTTACCTAGCGGGGGGGCCGGGACCCAGTACTTC

J: TRBJ2-3
D: NA
V: TRBV19
size: NA
CDR3: CASSIRSGRRADTSTDTQYF
DNA: TGTGCCAGTAGTATAAGAAGTGGACGGCGGGCTGACACTAGCACAGATACGCAGTATTTT

J: TRBJ2-3
D: NA
V: TRBV28
size: few
CDR3: CASSGQTLRTDTQYF
DNA: TGTGCCAGCAGTGGACAGACCCTACGCACAGATACGCAGTATTTT

J: TRBJ1-2
D: TRBD1
V: TRBV7-9
size: once
CDR3: CASSLRAGQGVANYGYTF
DNA: TGTGCCAGCAGCTTACGGGCCGGACAGGGGGTAGCTAACTATGGCTACACCTTC

J: TRBJ2-3
D: NA
V: TRBV29-1
size: NA
CDR3: CSVQATDTQYF
DNA: TGCAGCGTGCAGGCCACAGATACGCAGTATTTT

J: TRBJ2-2
D: NA
V: TRBV27
size: NA
CDR3: CASSLQIPGELFF
DNA: TGTGCCAGCAGTTTGCAGATCCCCGGGGAGCTGTTTTTT

J: TRBJ1-1
D: TRBD1
V: TRBV29-1
size: NA
CDR3: CSVEPPTGVNTEAFF
DNA: TGCAGCGTTGAACCACCAACAGGGGTGAACACTGAAGCTTTCTTT

J: TRBJ1-2
D: TRBD1
V: TRBV5-6
size: NA
CDR3: CASSLGGTGFNYGYTF
DNA: TGTGCCAGCAGCTTGGGGGGGACAGGATTTAACTATGGCTACACCTTC

J: TRBJ2-1
D: NA
V: TRBV6-1
size: NA
CDR3: CASSESTPYSYNEQFF
DNA: TGTGCCAGCAGTGAATCTACCCCATACTCCTACAATGAGCAGTTCTTC

J: TRBJ2-1
D: TRBD2
V: TRBV18
size: NA
CDR3: CASSSSILSGMNEQFF
DNA: TGTGCCAGCTCATCTTCGATCCTTAGCGGGATGAATGAGCAGTTCTTC

J: TRBJ2-4
D: NA
V: TRBV7-2
size: NA
CDR3: CASSNSFGSLAKNIQYF
DNA: TGTGCCAGCAGCAACTCCTTCGGGTCCCTAGCCAAAAACATTCAGTACTTC